This TCR beta chain originates from a study of blood T cells in healthy people across ages (dated by TCRdb to the mid-2010s). About the investigation overall: In model experiments, roughly one uniquely barcoded TCR beta cDNA molecule per two T cells was captured by template switching. The donors were split into four age groups: young (average 16 years), middle-aged (nearly 40), aged (62) and long-lived (roughly 77). Using deep sequencing normalized with unique cDNA molecular identifiers, the study measured how TCR beta repertoire diversity changes with age. Using the same blood draw, the study looked at two additional independent replicas of 1 million unique cDNA reads for two donors, one aged 18 to 30 and the other aged 80 or older. To avoid experimental bias, donors of different ages were distributed randomly across sequencing lanes. The full study reports these points: Because the CMV infection status of the donors was unknown, age-related changes in expanded clonotypes may potentially have been confounded. As age increased, observed TCR beta diversity per million T cells dropped in a roughly linear way, and a significant reduction was already evident by age 40. Bulk unsorted PBMC profiling prevented conclusive comparison of naive and antigen-experienced compartments. Estimates of total diversity based on one million sequenced T cells were considered lower bounds and underestimates. The long-lived group showed more naive CD4+ T cells, fewer expanded clones and increased TCR diversity than the aged group, suggesting age selection. The percentage of naive T cells measured by flow cytometry correlated strongly with observed TCR beta diversity.

The germline V gene (reference sequence) sets CDR1 to SEHNR and CDR2 to FQNEAQ. A distance of 11 bases separates the germline ends of V and J, which lose 5 bases and 0 bases respectively. Measured from the cysteine to the phenylalanine, the CDR3 is 14 residues long. The kept DNA is CDR3 alone, 42 bases in frame from the first base. Libraries came from 5' RACE. Sequencing instrument: Illumina HiSeq 2500. A second PCR of roughly 6 to 11 cycles was run with a J-beta primer mix and a sample-barcoded 5' primer. A template-switch 5' adaptor carrying 12 random nucleotides introduced a unique molecular identifier onto each TCR beta cDNA molecule. At least 3 million CDR3-containing paired-end reads were obtained from each sample. First-strand cDNA synthesis was performed from all RNA using the Mint cDNA synthesis kit, with priming by a TRBC-specific oligonucleotide. All cDNA was treated with uracil-DNA glycosylase and then went through a first 18-cycle PCR with the universal primers M1SS and BC2_uni_R. The original methods were these. For normalization, 1 million high-quality reads were randomly selected from each sample, with every read carrying a distinct molecular identifier. Instead of being binned into consensus sequences, reads with shared molecular identifiers were discarded. MiTCR, with a Q25 quality threshold and the strictest error-elimination algorithm, was used for CDR3 identification, clonotype clustering and error correction. Lower-bound total TCR beta diversity was estimated with a nonparametric unseen species model using Euler transformation. TCRdb took the public reads, trimmed them with fastp at Q25, ran MiXCR for clone calling and kept in-frame beta chains. Each CDR3 protein appears once, grouped with its most common genes and DNA. The authors' filters were not applied to this entry. This sample gives some 800,000 distinct CDR3 sequences in total; around 43% of them show up just once. The top ten hold roughly a fifth of the sample.

The donors were 40 or so Caucasian individuals from Russia, aged roughly 6 to 100 years, who were systemically healthy. Ten milliliters of peripheral blood were drawn from each donor into EDTA-treated Vacutainer tubes. PBMCs were isolated by Ficoll-Paque density-gradient centrifugation, with at least 6 million obtained per sample. Total RNA was extracted from PBMCs with Trizol reagent, with at least 6 micrograms obtained per sample. For every donor, flow cytometry on a PBMC aliquot measured the percentage of naive CD45RAhigh/CD27high T cells. Worth noting for this clonotype: Its binding antigen is unknown. Base qualities were left out, and no much larger clone turns up one base away.

The source material was blood. The source of this sequence is a man in his 60s in good health. This receptor chain uses TRBV7-9 and TRBJ2-7; confidence is insufficient to name the D gene. The CDR3 sequence is CASSPDSGSYEQYF. Read as DNA, the sequence is TGTGCCAGCAGCCCAGATTCAGGCTCCTACGAGCAGTACTTC. Where the CDR3 stops, the reference TRBV7-9 and TRBJ2-7 genes take over; the full variable domain is DTGVSQNPRHKITKRGQNVTFRCDPISEHNRLYWYRQTLGQGPEFLTYFQNEAQLEKSRLLSDRFSAERPKGSFSTLEIQRTEQGDSAMYLCASSPDSGSYEQYFGPGTRLTVT.